This T cell receptor beta chain emerged from a study of Graves' ophthalmopathy and Graves' hyperthyroidism. Regarding the study as a whole: Blood was where most expanded thyroid clonotypes above 0.001 frequency also turned up.

Moderate-to-severe activity, with CAS ≥3, NOSPECS ≥4 and duration under 3 months, characterized the donors with ophthalmopathy. Symptoms, serum thyroxine and TRAb, thyroid ultrasound, and orbital computed tomography formed the diagnostic basis. PBMCs were obtained from about 9.5 ml of fresh peripheral blood. Losses at the gene ends were 6 bases for V and 7 bases for J; bases not matched to a gene: 5. The CDR3 is made up of 13 amino acids. Germline V gene lookup returns CDR1 ENHRY and CDR2 SYGVKD. RNA transcripts were the template, and TCR beta CDR3 regions were amplified from them. In the first round, RT-PCR was carried out with HTBI primers, and a multiplex PCR formed the second round. TCRdb fed the multiplex PCR reads into MiXCR, producing one record per CDR3 protein. The sample has about 700,000 distinct CDR3 sequences, over 40% seen once. As for this clonotype: Antigen specificity is unknown. A much larger clone lies one base from this, so it may be a read error.

This chain joins TRBV10-3 and TRBJ1-5; 8 bases line up with TRBD1. The receptor's source is an adult man with Graves' ophthalmopathy. Specimen: peripheral blood. CDR3 amino acids: CAIRDRDRQPQHF. In DNA form, the CDR3 reads TGTGCCATCAGGGACAGGGATCGCCAGCCCCAGCATTTT.